The clone carrying this TCR beta chain occurred a few times. Enrolment of Seattle patients took place during active infection, and they were followed longitudinally. The table came from immunoSEQ multiplex PCR; TCRdb's copy has only in-frame clones and leaves some out. The sample has about 68,000 clones; roughly nine tenths are singletons. This entry belongs to a study of blood T cell repertoires in COVID-19. Looking at the study overall: Whether acute or convalescent, the COVID-19 samples came from the United States, Italy and Spain. From T cells, B-cell-depleted T cells, or PBMCs came the material, which was cDNA or gDNA.

This clonotype was obtained from a woman aged 45 to 65 with COVID-19, enrolled during active disease. Specimen: peripheral blood.

CDR3 sequence: CASSPQGANYGYTF. CDR3 DNA: TGTGCCAGCAGCCCACAGGGGGCAAACTATGGCTACACCTTC. V and J are TRBV14 and TRBJ1-2; TRBD1 agrees at 9 bases. V lost 4 bases, J lost 2 bases, and 2 bases stayed unmatched. The CDR3 length is 14 residues. CDR1 is SGHDN, CDR2 FVKESK, per germline.